This T cell receptor (beta chain) was identified in a study of T cells after yellow fever vaccination. Notes on the study in general: Among primary-vaccination clones, most reappeared after the booster, at approximately 96% for CD4 and 88% for CD8. Contaminants from the bulk population, in the form of abundant clonotypes, could be found in FACS-sorted repertoires.

The TCR cDNA carried a universal primer site and UMIs from 5'RACE template switching. TCRdb reanalysed the 5' RACE reads using MiXCR and keeps one entry per CDR3 protein. This table holds 150,000 to 200,000 distinct CDR3 sequences, more than 9.5% found once. The CDR3 is 13 amino acids. Germline V gives CDR1 SGDLS, CDR2 YYNGEE. V was pared by 0 bases and J by 4 bases, with 2 bases between. As for this clonotype: What it recognizes is unknown.

This sample comprised CD8+ T cells sorted from PBMCs, obtained 15 days after the yellow fever booster vaccination. The sequence was obtained from a man younger than 30 who received the YFV17D yellow fever vaccine. The chain is built from TRBV9 and TRBJ1-6; unclear D gene. The CDR3 protein is CASSVAYNSPLHF. DNA for the CDR3: TGTGCCAGCAGCGTAGCGTATAATTCACCCCTCCACTTT.